The 20 T cell receptor beta chains listed next were all sequenced from one sample in a study of beta chain features in type 1 diabetes. Since all of the isolated RNA was reverse transcribed, expressed TCRB transcripts were what got sequenced. Sequenced by immunoSEQ multiplex PCR; TCRdb stores in-frame clones only, minus some. This repertoire shows hundreds of thousands of clones, over 11% found once; its top ten account for 0.03% to 0.04%. The study's findings and limits: Among patients with Type 1 diabetes, TCRB CDR3s were moderately but significantly shorter in every one of the four CD4+ subsets.

These receptors lack a known antigen. Material for sequencing was naive CD4+ T cells from blood. The receptors derive from a man between 18 and 35 years old with type 1 diabetes.

The rearrangement uses TRBV9 and TRBJ2-1; TRBD2 agrees at 9 bases. V gave up 0 bases and J gave up 6 bases; unmatched junction bases: 7. CDR3 length: 16 residues. The germline V gene has CDR1 SGDLS and CDR2 YYNGEE. The CDR3 nucleotides are TGTGCCAGCAGCGTAGGTGGCGGGAGGGCCTTCAATGAGCAGTTCTTC. It encodes CASSVGGGRAFNEQFF.

This clone has a handful of counts. The J gene is TRBJ2-1, the V gene TRBV28; 14 nucleotides align to TRBD2. V lost 8 bases and J lost 10; bases outside the gene matches: 13. There are 16 residues in the CDR3. Germline V gene data show CDR1 as MDHEN and CDR2 as SYDVKM. CDR3 loop: CASRSSGLAGVREQFF. The CDR3 bases are TGTGCCAGCCGTTCCTCGGGACTAGCGGGAGTTAGGGAGCAGTTCTTC.

V usage is TRBV6-5 and J usage is TRBJ2-3, with a possible D match to TRBD2 (5 bases). CDR3 length: 15 residues. V shed 1 base and J shed 4 bases, with 12 bases lying between them. In germline, CDR1 is MNHEY, CDR2 SVGAGI. For the CDR3, the DNA is TGTGCCAGCAGTTACTGGCGGGCTAGACCAGATACGCAGTATTTT. As protein: CASSYWRARPDTQYF.

This rearrangement joins TRBV20-1 to TRBJ2-3; the D is unclear. This CDR3 contains 10 residues. Germline CDR1 reads DFQATT; CDR2 reads SNEGSKA (reference sequence). The V and J ends lost 3 bases and 7 bases respectively, with 5 bases between them. The CDR3, as DNA: TGCAGTGCTAGGCAGTATACGCAGTATTTT. It translates to CSARQYTQYF.

This sequence joins TRBV27 and TRBJ2-7; 7 bases are shared with TRBD1. The germline V gene encodes CDR1 MNHEY and CDR2 SMNVEV (reference sequence). The J segment lost 0 bases and the V segment lost 7 bases, leaving 12 bases of the junction unmatched. The CDR3 contains 16 residues. The CDR3, as DNA: TGTGCCAGCACTCCCCTCCAGGACAGGAGCTCCTACGAGCAGTACTTC. This encodes CASTPLQDRSSYEQYF.

This clone was counted only a few times. The chain joins TRBV2 to TRBJ2-5, with D unclear. The CDR3 has 15 amino acids. Between the trimmed V and J ends, which lost 6 bases and 5 bases, there was a span of 19 bases. The germline V gene has CDR1 SNHLY and CDR2 FYNNEI. CDR3 coding DNA: TGTGCCAGCAGACCCGGGCCCAACCTTGGGGAGACCCAGTACTTC. Translating it yields CASRPGPNLGETQYF.

Concerning this clone: Other DNA sequences of this sample code for an identical CDR3. V and J are TRBV5-1 and TRBJ2-5; D is undetermined. V was trimmed by 0 bases and J by 5 bases, leaving 5 bases between them. From germline, CDR1 is SGHRS and CDR2 YFSETQ. This CDR3 region has 12 residues. The CDR3 spells CASSLVGETQYF. The CDR3 DNA sequence: TGCGCCAGCAGCTTGGTAGGCGAGACCCAGTACTTC.

Only a few counts were recorded for this clone. The J gene is TRBJ2-3, the V gene TRBV11-2; no definite D call. V was shortened by 1 base and J by 0 bases, with 11 bases between the two germline ends. CDR3 length: 16 amino acids. Looked up from germline, CDR1 is SGHAT and CDR2 is FQNNGV. The CDR3 sequence is CASSLGVVWSTDTQYF. In DNA form, the CDR3 reads TGTGCCAGCAGCTTAGGGGTGGTTTGGAGCACAGATACGCAGTATTTT.

V and J are TRBV7-3 and TRBJ1-1, with D possibly matching TRBD1 (6 bases). Looked up from germline, CDR1 is SGHTA and CDR2 is FQGTGA. V lost 5 bases, J lost 4 bases, and 14 bases lay in between. This CDR3 has 14 amino acids. CDR3 sequence reads: CASSPGGSFTEAFF. In DNA, the CDR3 is TGTGCCAGCAGCCCCGGGGGCTCTTTCACTGAAGCTTTCTTT.

This chain uses TRBV25-1 with TRBJ1-6, with a weak D call TRBD1 (5 bases). Germline-derived CDR1 and CDR2 are MGHDK and SYGVNS. Trimming left V 0 bases short and J 9 bases short, with 12 bases between. CDR3 length: 15 amino acids. The CDR3 coding sequence is TGTGCCAGCAGTGAATATGGAGGGGTGAGTTCACCCCTCCACTTT. Protein product: CASSEYGGVSSPLHF. Variable domain in full (rest from reference TRBV25-1 and TRBJ1-6): EADIYQTPRYLVIGTGKKITLECSQTMGHDKMYWYQQDPGMELHLIHYSYGVNSTEKGDLSSESTVSRIRTEHFPLTLESARPSHTSQYLCASSEYGGVSSPLHFGNGTRLTVT.

This chain joins TRBV27 and TRBJ1-1; 8 positions match TRBD1. The V and J ends lost 10 bases and 1 base, in that order; junction bases with no gene match: 5. The germline CDR1 and CDR2 sequences are MNHEY and SMNVEV (reference sequence). The CDR3 sequence is 13 residues long. The CDR3 DNA follows: TGTGCCACCCGGGACAGGAGGAACACTGAAGCTTTCTTT. It specifies CATRDRRNTEAFF.

This clone was detected a few times. J is TRBJ1-2 and V is TRBV25-1; D is unclear. Germline loops: CDR1 MGHDK, CDR2 SYGVNS. This CDR3 comprises 14 residues. V was clipped by 6 bases and J by 0 bases, with 11 bases between them. CDR3: CASRRRPANYGYTF. CDR3 coding DNA: TGTGCCAGCAGAAGACGGCCTGCTAACTATGGCTACACCTTC.

To note about this clone: Distinct nucleotide sequences in the sample also encode this CDR3. The genes are TRBV7-2 and TRBJ2-3, with TRBD2 identical over 12 bases. This CDR3 has 14 amino acids. The V gene end was trimmed by 5 bases and the J gene end by 6 bases; junction bases not matched to a gene: 3. From germline, CDR1 is SGHTA and CDR2 FQGNSA. CDR3 in amino acids: CASSPGTSGDTQYF. Here the CDR3 DNA reads TGTGCCAGCAGCCCTGGGACTAGCGGGGATACGCAGTATTTT.

In its sample, this clone was seen a few times. This sequence joins TRBV6-1 and TRBJ1-2; 8 bases are a match to TRBD1. Germline CDR1 and CDR2: MNHNS and SASEGT. Trimming cost V 5 bases and J 4 bases; bases outside gene matches: 6. This CDR3 contains 14 residues. DNA of the CDR3: TGTGCCAGCAGTTCTCGAACAGGGGGCTATGGCTACACCTTC. Amino acids: CASSSRTGGYGYTF.

J is TRBJ2-7 and V is TRBV5-1; D is unclear. The V and J ends lost 0 bases and 7 bases respectively, with 2 bases between them. CDR1 is SGHRS and CDR2 is YFSETQ in the germline V gene. This CDR3 is built from 10 residues. DNA for the CDR3: TGCGCCAGCAGCTTGGAGGAGCAGTACTTC. Amino acid sequence: CASSLEEQYF.

J is TRBJ1-6 and V is TRBV4-3, with a tentative D call TRBD1 (5 bases). This CDR3 has 17 residues. Trimming shortened V by 0 bases and J by 7 bases, and 16 bases separated the two germline ends. CDR1 is LGHNA, CDR2 YSLEER, per germline. CDR3 bases: TGCGCCAGCAGCCAAGACCGGAGGACGGGACTAAATTCACCCCTCCACTTT. Translating it yields CASSQDRRTGLNSPLHF.

In regard to this clone: The same CDR3 can be traced to other DNA sequences in this sample. V and J are TRBV28 and TRBJ1-5; 8 bases are shared with TRBD1. With V trimmed by 4 bases and J by 5 bases, 4 bases remained unmatched. This CDR3 spans 14 amino acids. Germline CDR1 MDHEN, CDR2 SYDVKM. The DNA for the CDR3 is TGTGCCAGCAGTTCTGGACAGGGCGATCAGCCCCAGCATTTT. This sequence encodes CASSSGQGDQPQHF.

The rearrangement uses TRBV5-1 and TRBJ2-5; 7 bases are shared with TRBD2. Germline loops: CDR1 SGHRS, CDR2 YFSETQ. V shed 0 bases, J shed 6 bases, and the junction held 11 bases outside the gene matches. This CDR3 spans 16 amino acids. CDR3 sequence: CASSLDPVREGKTQYF. DNA for the CDR3: TGCGCCAGCAGCTTGGATCCCGTCAGGGAGGGAAAGACCCAGTACTTC.

This clone was seen a handful of times. The chain has TRBV7-2 and TRBJ2-1; 12 nucleotides align to TRBD2. The CDR3 runs to 15 residues. Germline CDR1 is SGHTA and CDR2 is FQGNSA. V was clipped by 6 bases and J by 5 bases; unmatched bases: 5. CDR3 loop: CASSFRLAGDNEQFF. CDR3 nucleotide sequence: TGTGCCAGCAGTTTCCGACTAGCGGGGGACAATGAGCAGTTCTTC. The full variable domain, with the rest looked up from reference TRBV7-2 and TRBJ2-1, is GAGVSQSPSNKVTEKGKDVELRCDPISGHTALYWYRQSLGQGLEFLIYFQGNSAPDKSGLPSDRFSAERTGGSVSTLTIQRTQQEDSAVYLCASSFRLAGDNEQFFGPGTRLTVL.

The chain has TRBV4-3 and TRBJ2-7, with D maybe TRBD2 (6 bases). The V and J ends lost 1 base and 4 bases respectively, with 11 bases between them. Per germline, CDR1 LGHNA and CDR2 YSLEER. The CDR3 contains 14 residues. The CDR3 region has the DNA TGCGCCAGCAGCCAAGGTGTTGGGGGGTACGAGCAGTACTTC. Its protein product is CASSQGVGGYEQYF.